The 16 T cell receptor beta chains reported below all come from one sample, sequenced in a study of human T cells and chemical hapten exposure. Time point: pre-sensitization, week 0. As for treatment: therapeutic diphenylcyclopropenone sensitization with weekly scalp DPC. MiXCR, run by TCRdb on the RACE reads, gives a single entry per CDR3 protein. The table shows approximately 180,000 distinct CDR3 sequences, with roughly 30% occurring only once. Here the sequenced sample was whole blood, taken in connection with sensitization to the hapten diphenylcyclopropenone (DPC). Receptors were obtained from a woman aged 25-40 years with alopecia areata. Some clones in this sample may be carry-over from other donors' samples.

This clonotype was observed at least ten times. The chain is built from TRBV12-3 or TRBV12-4 and TRBJ1-2; no definite D call. V was pared by 2 bases and J by 8 bases, with 15 bases between. The CDR3 consists of 14 residues. CDR3 amino acids: CASSLPPGKRGYTF. The CDR3, as DNA: TGTGCCAGCAGTTTACCCCCCGGTAAAAGGGGCTACACCTTC.

The chain has TRBV9 and TRBJ2-1, with 10 bases fitting TRBD2. The CDR3 loop spans 14 amino acids. The J segment lost 5 bases and the V segment lost 1 base, leaving 0 bases of the junction unmatched. From germline, CDR1 is SGDLS and CDR2 YYNGEE. The CDR3 DNA follows: TGTGCCAGCAGCGTACTAGCGGGAGACAATGAGCAGTTCTTC. The encoded protein is CASSVLAGDNEQFF. The full variable domain, in which reference TRBV9 and TRBJ2-1 provide the parts outside the CDR3, is DSGVTQTPKHLITATGQRVTLRCSPRSGDLSVYWYQQSLDQGLQFLIQYYNGEERAKGNILERFSAQQFPDLHSELNLSSLELGDSALYFCASSVLAGDNEQFFGPGTRLTVL.

V gene TRBV28 combines with J gene TRBJ1-6; D is ambiguous. The ends were cut back, 7 bases at V and 2 bases at J, with 9 bases in the middle. The CDR3 totals 14 residues. The germline V gene encodes CDR1 MDHEN and CDR2 SYDVKM. The CDR3 DNA sequence: TGTGCCAGCAAAGCCCCTCCCTATAATTCACCCCTCCACTTT. Its protein is CASKAPPYNSPLHF. The full variable domain, in which reference TRBV28 and TRBJ1-6 provide the parts outside the CDR3, is DVKVTQSSRYLVKRTGEKVFLECVQDMDHENMFWYRQDPGLGLRLIYFSYDVKMKEKGDIPEGYSVSREKKERFSLILESASTNQTSMYLCASKAPPYNSPLHFGNGTRLTVT.

The V gene is TRBV12-3 or TRBV12-4, the J gene TRBJ1-1; no clear D. Trimming stripped 9 bases from V and 0 bases from J, with 14 bases between. This CDR3 region has 14 residues. CDR3 bases: TGTGCCAGTAGTGCCGGAGTCATGAACACTGAAGCTTTCTTT. As protein: CASSAGVMNTEAFF.

This clonotype was detected a few times. The chain employs TRBV28 and TRBJ2-7, with TRBD1 identical over 7 bases. Per germline, CDR1 MDHEN and CDR2 SYDVKM. The CDR3 runs to 13 residues. The V and J ends lost 5 bases and 2 bases, in that order; junction bases with no gene match: 3. The CDR3 DNA reads as TGTGCCAGCAGTCGTGGGACAGCCTACGAGCAGTACTTC. Translation gives CASSRGTAYEQYF.

This CDR3 reads CSAISDKNYGYTF. In nucleotides, the CDR3 is TGCAGTGCTATATCGGACAAGAACTATGGCTACACCTTC. This chain links TRBV20-1 with TRBJ1-2; D possibly corresponds to TRBD1 (5 bases). Germline V CDR1 and CDR2: DFQATT, SNEGSKA (reference sequence). The CDR3 sequence is 13 residues long. V shed 4 bases and J shed 2 bases, with 11 bases lying between them.

The chain is built from TRBV2 and TRBJ2-1; 10 bases are a match to TRBD2. The germline CDR1 and CDR2 sequences are SNHLY and FYNNEI. J gave up 7 bases and V 8 bases, and 8 bases lay outside the gene matches. The CDR3 is 14 residues long. The CDR3 is CASSGTSEKNEQFF. DNA for the CDR3: TGTGCCAGCTCCGGGACTAGCGAAAAGAATGAGCAGTTCTTC.

The V call is TRBV6-2 or TRBV6-3, the J call TRBJ2-1; 13 positions match TRBD2. V gave up 2 bases and J gave up 8 bases; unmatched junction bases: 3. CDR1 is MNHEY and CDR2 is SVGEGT in the germline V gene. The CDR3 is 15 amino acids. Written as DNA, the CDR3 is TGTGCCAGCAGTTACGGGACTAGCGGGATAGATGAGCAGTTCTTC. As protein: CASSYGTSGIDEQFF.

There are a few counts of this clonotype. The rearrangement uses TRBV5-1 and TRBJ1-6, with 7 positions matching TRBD1. The V segment lost 0 bases and the J segment 6 bases; nucleotides outside the gene matches: 6. Germline values: CDR1 SGHRS, CDR2 YFSETQ. The CDR3 is 16 amino acids. The CDR3 here is CASSLGGPGGNSPLHF. The CDR3 DNA is TGCGCCAGCAGCTTGGGCGGCCCAGGGGGTAATTCACCCCTCCACTTT. Together with reference TRBV5-1 and TRBJ1-6, the CDR3 gives the full variable domain: KAGVTQTPRYLIKTRGQQVTLSCSPISGHRSVSWYQQTPGQGLQFLFEYFSETQRNKGNFPGRFSGRQFSNSRSEMNVSTLELGDSALYLCASSLGGPGGNSPLHFGNGTRLTVT.

The V and J genes are TRBV10-3 and TRBJ1-2; 7 bases line up with TRBD1. This CDR3 comprises 13 residues. Trimming took 11 bases from V and 2 from J; bases not matched to a gene: 8. The germline gives CDR1 ENHRY, CDR2 SYGVKD. The CDR3 coding sequence is TGTGCCTCCAAGGGGACAGAAAACTATGGCTACACCTTC. Its protein product is CASKGTENYGYTF.

This clonotype turned up a few times. The rearrangement links TRBV27 to TRBJ2-1; no clear D. CDR3 size: 14 residues. CDR1 MNHEY and CDR2 SMNVEV come from the germline V gene (reference sequence). V lost 2 bases to trimming and J lost 6 bases, with 11 bases between them. The CDR3 bases are TGTGCCAGCAGTTTAGCTAGTTCTTCCAATGAGCAGTTCTTC. Amino acid sequence: CASSLASSSNEQFF.

This chain joins TRBV2 and TRBJ2-1, with TRBD1 matching 7 bases. This CDR3 is built from 13 residues. Germline V gene data show CDR1 as SNHLY and CDR2 as FYNNEI. Trimming removed 2 bases from V and 7 bases from J; junction bases left unmatched: 2. The CDR3 DNA reads TGTGCCAGCAGTGAAACACAGGGGAATGAGCAGTTCTTC. Amino acids: CASSETQGNEQFF.

The rearrangement uses TRBV12-3 or TRBV12-4 and TRBJ2-1; D call uncertain. CDR3 length: 12 amino acids. With 3 bases removed from V and 5 bases from J, the gap between germline ends came to 5 bases. In DNA, the CDR3 is TGTGCCAGCAGTTTTGTTAACAATGAGCAGTTCTTC. Translating it yields CASSFVNNEQFF.

The chain is built from TRBV5-1 and TRBJ2-1; tentatively, D is TRBD2 (6 bases). The CDR3 extends over 15 amino acids. Germline values: CDR1 SGHRS, CDR2 YFSETQ. V dropped 0 bases and J dropped 0 bases, with 7 bases sitting between them. CDR3 coding DNA: TGCGCCAGCAGCTTGGTCGGGAGCTCCTACAATGAGCAGTTCTTC. This encodes CASSLVGSSYNEQFF.

The V call is TRBV29-1, the J call TRBJ1-2, with TRBD1 as a possible D gene (5 bases). The CDR3 has 12 amino acids. Trimming shortened V by 6 bases and J by 2 bases, and 10 bases separated the two germline ends. Germline CDR1 SQVTM, CDR2 ANQGSEA. This CDR3 reads CSVHTGNYGYTF. The CDR3 DNA reads as TGCAGCGTCCACACAGGAAACTATGGCTACACCTTC.

The chain couples TRBV21-1 to TRBJ2-4; TRBD2, as called in the table, went unchecked against the DNA. TRBV21-1 is shown as a pseudogene. There are 18 residues in the CDR3. CDR3 sequence: CASSKLGGGAIAKNIQYF. The DNA of the CDR3 is TGTGCCAGCAGCAAATTGGGCGGGGGGGCTATAGCCAAAAACATTCAGTACTTC.